One and the same sample provided the 8 T cell receptor beta chains below, sequenced in a study of OX40 agonist ivuxolimab in advanced cancers. Sequencing used immunoSEQ multiplex PCR; TCRdb keeps in-frame clones, though not all of them. The table includes 15,000 to 20,000 clones, 65% to 80% detected once. Sequenced material: CD4+ or CD8+ T cells sorted from blood, taken in a trial of the OX40 agonist ivuxolimab. These receptors were obtained from an adult with an advanced solid tumor such as melanoma, head and neck, liver or kidney cancer.

This clone showed up just a few times. V is TRBV11-2 and J is TRBJ2-7, with 8 bases matching TRBD1. CDR1 and CDR2 from the germline V gene are SGHAT and FQNNGV. This CDR3 spans 13 amino acids. The V segment lost 5 bases and the J segment 3 bases; nucleotides outside the gene matches: 3. CDR3 nucleotides: TGTGCCAGCAGCGTAGGGACAGGCTACGAGCAGTACTTC. Translation: CASSVGTGYEQYF.

The J gene is TRBJ2-2, the V gene TRBV15, with D unclear. Trimming took off 3 bases at V and 2 bases at J, with 7 bases between the two ends. CDR1 is LNHNV, CDR2 YYDKDF, per germline (reference sequence). The CDR3 extends over 14 amino acids. The CDR3 region is CATSSGENTGELFF. CDR3 DNA: TGTGCCACCAGCAGCGGAGAAAACACCGGGGAGCTGTTTTTT.

The chain is built from TRBV19 and TRBJ2-1; 9 bases map to TRBD2. The CDR3 extends over 16 amino acids. Germline values: CDR1 LNHDA, CDR2 SQIVND (reference sequence). V shed 5 bases and J 8 bases; nucleotides not matched to a gene: 13. The CDR3 sequence: CASSPFGASGIYEQFF. Here the CDR3 DNA reads TGTGCCAGTAGTCCGTTTGGGGCTAGCGGGATCTATGAGCAGTTCTTC.

The J gene is TRBJ2-3, the V gene TRBV5-6, with 12 bases lining up with TRBD2. This CDR3 contains 17 residues. The V gene end was trimmed by 0 bases and the J gene end by 10 bases; junction bases not matched to a gene: 12. Germline V gene lookup returns CDR1 SGHDT and CDR2 YYEEEE. The CDR3, as DNA: TGTGCCAGCAGCTTGGCCCAAGAACTAGCGGGAGGCGGGGCGCAGTATTTT. Its translation is CASSLAQELAGGGAQYF. Variable domain in full (rest from reference TRBV5-6 and TRBJ2-3): DAGVTQSPTHLIKTRGQQVTLRCSPKSGHDTVSWYQQALGQGPQFIFQYYEEEERQRGNFPDRFSGHQFPNYSSELNVNALLLGDSALYLCASSLAQELAGGGAQYFGPGTRLTVL.

The chain employs TRBV19 and TRBJ1-5, with 9 bases aligning to TRBD1. The germline V gene has CDR1 LNHDA and CDR2 SQIVND (reference sequence). CDR3 length: 17 residues. Germline trimming cut 5 bases from V and 3 bases from J; bases unmatched to any gene: 11. Here the CDR3 DNA reads TGTGCCAGTAGTCGGGACAGGGAGGAAGACCCCAATCAGCCCCAGCATTTT. Encoded protein: CASSRDREEDPNQPQHF.

The chain uses TRBV7-9 and TRBJ2-1; TRBD2 agrees at 10 bases. The CDR3 sequence is 14 residues long. CDR1 is SEHNR and CDR2 is FQNEAQ in the germline V gene (reference sequence). Germline trimming cut 4 bases from V and 7 bases from J; bases unmatched to any gene: 4. DNA for the CDR3: TGTGCCAGCAGCTCCCCTAGCGGGAGTAATGAGCAGTTCTTC. Protein product: CASSSPSGSNEQFF. The full variable domain, its missing parts supplied by reference TRBV7-9 and TRBJ2-1, is DTGVSQNPRHKITKRGQNVTFRCDPISEHNRLYWYRQTLGQGPEFLTYFQNEAQLEKSRLLSDRFSAERPKGSFSTLEIQRTEQGDSAMYLCASSSPSGSNEQFFGPGTRLTVL.

By proportion, this clone is medium-sized. Written as DNA, the CDR3 is TGTGCCAGCAGCGTGTTGTCCTCAAATGGCTACACCTTC. This sequence encodes CASSVLSSNGYTF. The gene calls are TRBV9 and TRBJ1-2; D unresolved. V was cut by 2 bases and J by 6 bases, with 11 bases left in between. The CDR3 totals 13 residues. Germline CDR1 reads SGDLS; CDR2 reads YYNGEE.

The V call is TRBV6-1, the J call TRBJ1-5, with 7 bases aligning to TRBD1. There are 14 residues in the CDR3. Germline assignment: CDR1 MNHNS and CDR2 SASEGT. V trimming: 4 bases; J trimming: 3 bases; junction bases outside the gene matches: 3. CDR3 DNA: TGTGCCAGCAGTGTCAGGGGGGCCAATCAGCCCCAGCATTTT. The encoded protein is CASSVRGANQPQHF.